One and the same sample provided the 11 T cell receptor beta chains below, sequenced in a study of T cell responses to AZD1222 COVID-19 vaccine. Data came from immunoSEQ multiplex PCR; TCRdb stores just in-frame clones and leaves some out. The sample has roughly 140,000 clones, about nine tenths seen once; the top ten hold around 1.7%. The input for sequencing was peripheral blood, taken on day 0 of AZD1222 vaccination. The source is an adult in good health.

The J gene is TRBJ2-5, the V gene TRBV7-9; D might be TRBD1 (6 bases). The CDR3 extends over 14 amino acids. V was clipped by 3 bases and J by 4 bases, with 12 bases between them. The V gene's germline CDR1 is SEHNR and CDR2 FQNEAQ (reference sequence). This CDR3 is CASSFRRGPETQYF. The DNA of the CDR3 is TGTGCCAGCAGCTTTCGCAGGGGTCCAGAGACCCAGTACTTC. Full variable domain (missing parts from reference TRBV7-9 and TRBJ2-5): DTGVSQNPRHKITKRGQNVTFRCDPISEHNRLYWYRQTLGQGPEFLTYFQNEAQLEKSRLLSDRFSAERPKGSFSTLEIQRTEQGDSAMYLCASSFRRGPETQYFGPGTRLLVL.

This rearrangement joins TRBV27 to TRBJ2-7, with TRBD1 as a possible D gene (5 bases). Germline CDR1 and CDR2: MNHEY and SMNVEV (reference sequence). The V gene lost 2 bases and the J gene lost 5 bases, with 7 bases spanning the gap. This CDR3 is built from 12 residues. The CDR3 here is CASSLRGNEQYF. CDR3 in DNA: TGTGCCAGCAGTTTAAGGGGCAACGAGCAGTACTTC.

CDR3 region: CASSAPGTGYGYTF. The CDR3 DNA is TGCGCCAGCAGCGCGCCCGGGACGGGCTATGGCTACACCTTC. The chain uses TRBV5-1 and TRBJ1-2; D possibly corresponds to TRBD1 (5 bases). The CDR3 has 14 residues. The germline gives CDR1 SGHRS, CDR2 YFSETQ. V was cut by 4 bases and J by 4 bases, with 14 bases left in between.

The gene calls are TRBV7-9 and TRBJ2-1, with 10 bases lining up with TRBD1. In germline, CDR1 is SEHNR, CDR2 FQNEAQ (reference sequence). The V and J ends lost 4 bases and 7 bases, in that order; junction bases with no gene match: 13. This CDR3 is built from 17 residues. The CDR3 is CASSSTTGTGVLNEQFF. The CDR3 DNA follows: TGTGCCAGCAGCTCTACGACCGGGACAGGGGTCTTAAATGAGCAGTTCTTC.

The chain is built from TRBV30 and TRBJ2-1; D is uncertain. The V gene lost 2 bases and the J gene lost 7 bases, with 15 bases spanning the gap. Germline V gives CDR1 GTSNPN, CDR2 SVGIG (reference sequence). The CDR3 extends over 14 amino acids. The CDR3 here is CAWSNFGGSNEQFF. As DNA, the CDR3 is TGTGCCTGGAGTAATTTCGGCGGAAGTAATGAGCAGTTCTTC.

The chain combines TRBV5-1 with TRBJ2-7; the D is unclear. From germline, CDR1 is SGHRS and CDR2 YFSETQ. The CDR3 spans 13 residues. V dropped 0 bases and J dropped 3 bases, with 7 bases sitting between them. The CDR3 sequence: CASSLDWDYEQYF. The CDR3, as DNA: TGCGCCAGCAGCTTGGACTGGGACTACGAGCAGTACTTC.

The gene calls are TRBV5-1 and TRBJ2-1; 7 nucleotides align to TRBD1. The CDR3 contains 15 residues. Per the germline V gene, CDR1 is SGHRS and CDR2 is YFSETQ. The V segment lost 0 bases and the J segment 2 bases; nucleotides outside the gene matches: 2. The CDR3 spells CASSLAQGTYNEQFF. CDR3 coding DNA: TGCGCCAGCAGCTTGGCACAGGGGACCTACAATGAGCAGTTCTTC.

This rearrangement joins TRBV10-3 to TRBJ1-3; no reliable D call. The CDR3 consists of 20 residues. CDR1 is ENHRY and CDR2 is SYGVKD in the germline V gene. V was pared by 3 bases and J by 0 bases, with 24 bases between. CDR3 in DNA: TGTGCCATCAGTGAAGGGTTGGCTACAAGGTACGGAATCTCTGGAAACACCATATATTTT. Translation gives CAISEGLATRYGISGNTIYF.

This chain uses TRBV4-2 with TRBJ1-1, with 9 bases aligning to TRBD1. Germline lookup yields CDR1 LGHNA and CDR2 YNFKEQ. The CDR3 runs 12 residues. V lost 5 bases, J lost 8 bases, and 3 bases stayed unmatched. CDR3 in DNA: TGTGCCAGCAGCACCGGGACAGGGGAAGCTTTCTTT. Its translation is CASSTGTGEAFF.

The chain couples TRBV9 to TRBJ1-6; 8 bases align to TRBD1. The trim removed 4 bases at V and 7 bases at J, leaving 4 bases unmatched. Germline V CDR1 and CDR2: SGDLS, YYNGEE. The length of the CDR3 is 14 residues. The CDR3 loop reads CASSIDRGNSPLHF. DNA for the CDR3: TGTGCCAGCAGCATCGACAGGGGAAATTCACCCCTCCACTTT.

This sequence joins TRBV6-5 and TRBJ2-1, with 8 nucleotides matching TRBD1. After removal of 8 bases from V and 3 bases from J, the junction contained 6 bases not matched to a gene. CDR3 length: 14 amino acids. Germline CDR1 reads MNHEY; CDR2 reads SVGAGI. CDR3 in DNA: TGTGCCAGCCTTAGACAGGGGAGCTACAATGAGCAGTTCTTC. It encodes CASLRQGSYNEQFF.